These 21 T cell receptor beta chains came from one sample sequenced in a study of blood T cell repertoires in COVID-19. Sequencing was performed with immunoSEQ multiplex PCR; in TCRdb, only in-frame clones are kept and a portion is missing. The sample includes tens of thousands of clones, approximately 77% of them seen just once. Sequenced input: peripheral blood. The receptors derive from a man between 65 and 85 years old with COVID-19, enrolled during active disease.

The V call is TRBV5-5, the J call TRBJ1-4; D may be TRBD1 (5 bases). Between the trimmed V and J ends, which lost 2 bases and 5 bases, there was a span of 7 bases. CDR1 SGHKS and CDR2 YYEKEE come from the germline V gene (reference sequence). The CDR3 has 13 residues. CDR3 nucleotide sequence: TGTGCCAGCAGCTTCTCAGGGAATGAAAAACTGTTTTTT. Protein sequence: CASSFSGNEKLFF.

The chain recombines TRBV15 with TRBJ1-5; no clear D gene. With 0 bases removed from V and 2 bases from J, the gap between germline ends came to 8 bases. Germline CDR1 is LNHNV and CDR2 is YYDKDF (reference sequence). The CDR3 loop spans 15 amino acids. This chain's CDR3 is CATSRERARNQPQHF. The CDR3 bases are TGTGCCACCAGCAGAGAGCGGGCGCGCAATCAGCCCCAGCATTTT.

The chain carries TRBV10-3 and TRBJ1-6; a possible D gene is TRBD1 (5 bases). The CDR3 runs 16 residues. Trimming pared 5 bases from V and 0 bases from J, leaving 11 bases between. Germline V CDR1 and CDR2: ENHRY, SYGVKD. Here the CDR3 DNA reads TGTGCCATCAGTCCACAGGAGAGCTCCTATAATTCACCCCTCCACTTT. It encodes CAISPQESSYNSPLHF.

This clone was counted a few times. This chain connects TRBV6-2 or TRBV6-3 to TRBJ1-2, with TRBD1 matching 10 bases. The CDR3 consists of 16 residues. Germline CDR1 MNHEY, CDR2 SVGEGT. Unmatched junction bases numbered 5, after V lost 1 base and J lost 3 bases. The chain's CDR3 is CASSYFGTGVHYGYTF. The CDR3 region has the DNA TGTGCCAGCAGTTACTTTGGGACAGGGGTCCACTATGGCTACACCTTC.

CDR3 nucleotides: TGCAGCGTTTCGACAGGGGTCCGCACCGGGGAGCTGTTTTTT. Amino acid sequence: CSVSTGVRTGELFF. The chain employs TRBV29-1 and TRBJ2-2; 8 positions match TRBD1. Per germline, CDR1 SQVTM and CDR2 ANQGSEA. CDR3 length equals 14 residues. With V trimmed by 5 bases and J by 4 bases, 6 bases remained unmatched.

This rearrangement joins TRBV7-2 to TRBJ2-2, with TRBD2 matching 9 bases. The CDR3 runs to 16 residues. After removal of 5 bases from V and 0 bases from J, the junction contained 4 bases not matched to a gene. The germline V gene has CDR1 SGHTA and CDR2 FQGNSA. The CDR3 here is CASSARTSANTGELFF. The CDR3 DNA sequence: TGTGCCAGCAGCGCTAGGACTAGCGCGAACACCGGGGAGCTGTTTTTT.

V and J are TRBV25-1 and TRBJ1-2, with 7 positions matching TRBD1. Germline CDR1 is MGHDK and CDR2 is SYGVNS. This CDR3 is 14 amino acids long. The V and J ends lost 5 bases and 8 bases, in that order; junction bases with no gene match: 11. For the CDR3, the DNA is TGTGCCAGCAGTTTCGGCTCAGGGACAGACGGCTACACCTTC. Its translation: CASSFGSGTDGYTF.

This clone was seen more than once but under ten times. This chain uses TRBV3-1 (or the pseudogene TRBV3-2) with TRBJ2-2; 7 bases are shared with TRBD1. The CDR3 contains 15 residues. Germline-derived CDR1 and CDR2 are LGHDT and YNNKEL (reference sequence). Germline trimming cut 3 bases from V and 6 bases from J; bases unmatched to any gene: 7. CDR3 bases: TGTGCCAGCAGCCAGACAGGGATGGTCCCCGGGGAGCTGTTTTTT. Translated: CASSQTGMVPGELFF.

This rearrangement joins TRBV19 to TRBJ1-5; perhaps TRBD1 as D (5 bases). CDR3 size: 15 residues. From germline, CDR1 is LNHDA and CDR2 SQIVND (reference sequence). The V end lost 5 bases, the J end lost 2 bases, and 13 bases lay between the germline ends. CDR3 sequence (DNA): TGTGCCAGTAGTTATAGGGGTGGGGGCAATCAGCCCCAGCATTTT. Protein: CASSYRGGGNQPQHF.

This clone was seen only once. CDR3 sequence reads: CASSFSTGKGDEQYF. The CDR3 DNA is TGCGCCAGCAGCTTTAGCACAGGGAAGGGCGACGAGCAGTACTTC. The V gene is TRBV5-1, the J gene TRBJ2-7; possibly TRBD1 for D (6 bases). The CDR3 is made up of 15 amino acids. Germline V gene lookup returns CDR1 SGHRS and CDR2 YFSETQ. Trimming pared 2 bases from V and 5 bases from J, leaving 17 bases between.

Note on this clone: Germline and junction disagree at one end, which may indicate a read error. The chain recombines TRBV7-7 with TRBJ1-4; possibly TRBD1 for D (6 bases). Germline V gives CDR1 SSHAT, CDR2 FNYEAQ (reference sequence). The CDR3 has 14 amino acids. CDR3 loop: CASSLGHGNEKLFF. The DNA for the CDR3 is TGTGCTAGCAGCTTGGGACACGGCAATGAAAAACTGTTTTTT.

This clone was observed a few times. CDR3 sequence reads: CASSSSGGLYNEQFF. DNA of the CDR3: TGTGCCAGCAGCTCCAGCGGGGGCCTATACAATGAGCAGTTCTTC. The V gene is TRBV7-3, the J gene TRBJ2-1; 8 positions match TRBD2. J was trimmed by 4 bases and V by 4 bases; bases with no gene match: 6. The CDR3 length is 15 residues. CDR1 SGHTA and CDR2 FQGTGA come from the germline V gene.

The CDR3 loop is CASSTGQGYTEAFF. The CDR3 region has the DNA TGTGCCAGCAGCACGGGACAGGGCTACACTGAAGCTTTCTTT. The rearrangement joins TRBV6-5 to TRBJ1-1; TRBD1 matches 9 bases. The CDR3 totals 14 residues. V gave up 6 bases and J gave up 3 bases; unmatched junction bases: 5. Germline CDR1 reads MNHEY; CDR2 reads SVGAGI.

This chain uses TRBV30 with TRBJ2-7; D possibly corresponds to TRBD1 (8 bases). V was shortened by 4 bases and J by 6 bases, with 16 bases between the two germline ends. From germline, CDR1 is GTSNPN and CDR2 SVGIG (reference sequence). There are 13 residues in the CDR3. This CDR3 reads CAWNTGGVGEQYF. CDR3 nucleotides: TGTGCCTGGAATACAGGGGGGGTAGGCGAGCAGTACTTC.

The V call is TRBV4-2, the J call TRBJ2-1, with TRBD2 matching over 11 bases. V lost 2 bases, J lost 8 bases, and 5 bases stayed unmatched. The CDR3 is 15 residues long. Germline loops: CDR1 LGHNA, CDR2 YNFKEQ. This CDR3 reads CASSQKLAGVDEQFF. In nucleotides, the CDR3 is TGTGCCAGCAGCCAAAAACTAGCGGGAGTAGATGAGCAGTTCTTC.

This clone has a count of ten or more. CDR3 sequence reads: CASSQDGAVAREKLFF. DNA of the CDR3: TGTGCCAGCAGCCAAGATGGGGCAGTTGCTCGTGAAAAACTGTTTTTT. The V and J genes are TRBV4-2 and TRBJ1-4, with D maybe TRBD1 (5 bases). Germline assignment: CDR1 LGHNA and CDR2 YNFKEQ. Trimming shortened V by 0 bases and J by 7 bases, and 15 bases separated the two germline ends. This CDR3 spans 16 amino acids.

In its sample, this clone was seen a few times. This chain links TRBV9 with TRBJ1-1, with a tentative D call TRBD1 (6 bases). Trimming took off 0 bases at V and 11 bases at J, with 14 bases between the two ends. Germline loops: CDR1 SGDLS, CDR2 YYNGEE. The CDR3 is 13 residues long. CDR3 amino acids: CASSVGTENLAFF. CDR3 in DNA: TGTGCCAGCAGCGTAGGGACAGAAAATCTTGCTTTCTTT.

V gene TRBV14 combines with J gene TRBJ2-7; possibly TRBD2 for D (6 bases). Germline CDR1 reads SGHDN; CDR2 reads FVKESK. The CDR3 runs to 17 residues. Trimming left V 3 bases short and J 2 bases short, with 20 bases between. The CDR3 DNA sequence: TGTGCCAGCAGCCAGGGGGGACGGATAAGTGGGGCCTACGAGCAGTACTTC. Translation: CASSQGGRISGAYEQYF.

The CDR3 is CASSLALNVPGQGEAFF. Written as DNA, the CDR3 is TGTGCCAGCAGCTTGGCCCTAAACGTCCCGGGACAGGGAGAGGCTTTCTTT. The gene calls are TRBV5-4 and TRBJ1-1, with 9 bases aligning to TRBD1. Germline CDR1 SGHNT, CDR2 YYREEE (reference sequence). Unmatched junction bases numbered 17, after V lost 0 bases and J lost 11 bases. The CDR3 has 17 residues.

The chain combines TRBV28 with TRBJ1-1, with D unclear. The CDR3 runs 14 residues. V lost 3 bases and J 5 bases, leaving 13 bases between the germline ends. From germline, CDR1 is MDHEN and CDR2 SYDVKM. The CDR3, as DNA: TGTGCCAGCAGTTTGGTCGGGTATCTAACTGAAGCTTTCTTT. Translating it yields CASSLVGYLTEAFF.

V and J are TRBV28 and TRBJ2-3, with 12 bases that match TRBD2. V lost 5 bases to trimming and J lost 0 bases; unmatched junction nucleotides: 9. Germline V gives CDR1 MDHEN, CDR2 SYDVKM. The CDR3 runs to 18 residues. The DNA for the CDR3 is TGTGCCAGCAGTGACCTCGGACTAGCGGGATCTAGCACAGATACGCAGTATTTT. Amino acids: CASSDLGLAGSSTDTQYF.